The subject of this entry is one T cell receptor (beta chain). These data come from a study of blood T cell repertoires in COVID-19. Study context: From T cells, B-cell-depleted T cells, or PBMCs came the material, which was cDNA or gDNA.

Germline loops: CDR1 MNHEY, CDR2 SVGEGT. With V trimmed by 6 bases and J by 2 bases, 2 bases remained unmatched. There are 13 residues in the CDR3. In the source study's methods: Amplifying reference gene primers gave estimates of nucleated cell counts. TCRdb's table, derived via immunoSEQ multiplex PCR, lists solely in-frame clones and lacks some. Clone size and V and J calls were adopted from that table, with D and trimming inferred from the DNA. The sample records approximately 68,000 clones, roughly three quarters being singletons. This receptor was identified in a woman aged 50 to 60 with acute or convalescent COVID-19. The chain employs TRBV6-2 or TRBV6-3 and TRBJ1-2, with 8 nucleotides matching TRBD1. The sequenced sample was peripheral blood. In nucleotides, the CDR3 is TGTGCCAGCAGCGCAGGGGGCAACTATGGCTACACCTTC. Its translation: CASSAGGNYGYTF.